This record looks at one T cell receptor beta chain sequence and its context. The data are from a study of blood T cell repertoires in COVID-19. Produced via immunoSEQ multiplex PCR; TCRdb's table is partial and in-frame only. The table shows roughly 200,000 clones, with around 86% occurring only once. The receptor was isolated from a man in his fifties or sixties with acute or convalescent COVID-19. The specimen sequenced was peripheral blood.

The DNA for the CDR3 is TGTGCCAGCAGCCAAGATTTAGGACTAGGGGAAACCTACGAGCAGTACTTC. Translation: CASSQDLGLGETYEQYF. This chain connects TRBV4-2 to TRBJ2-7; TRBD2 aligns across 7 bases. This CDR3 contains 17 residues. Germline CDR1 reads LGHNA; CDR2 reads YNFKEQ. V shed 0 bases and J 2 bases; nucleotides not matched to a gene: 10.